The present T cell receptor (beta chain) was sequenced within a study of blood T cells in healthy people across ages. Study conclusions and caveats: Unknown CMV status may confound age-related changes in expanded clones.

Roughly 10 milliliters was the volume of peripheral blood drawn from each donor. Primed by a sample-barcoded 5' primer and a J-beta primer mix, a second PCR proceeded for 7 to 11 cycles. Every individual sample yielded 2.5 million or more paired-end reads (each containing CDR3). TCRdb itself ran the 5' RACE reads through MiXCR, one entry per CDR3 protein. Among roughly 550,000 distinct CDR3 sequences listed, around 24% were seen once. Germline V lookup: CDR1 SGHTA, CDR2 FQGTGA. The V and J ends lost 3 bases and 6 bases, in that order; junction bases with no gene match: 6. This CDR3 spans 15 amino acids. This clonotype was picked up many times. The antigen is unknown. The sample was also linked to a second study, of T cells of mothers and their children.

The V and J genes are TRBV7-3 and TRBJ2-4, with TRBD2 identical over 9 bases. The sample was blood. This receptor was taken from a boy between 5 and 17 years old in good health. CDR3 in amino acids: CASSFGSGGTNIQYF. The CDR3 DNA is TGTGCCAGCAGCTTTGGTAGCGGGGGCACAAACATTCAGTACTTC.